The T cell receptor (beta chain) described here comes from a study of metastatic and nonmetastatic thyroid tumors. Whole-study context: Malignant thyroid and benign thyroid patients provided blood and tumor or nodule tissue whose repertoires were compared.

Original analysis: Construction of a distant-metastasis classifier for papillary thyroid cancer relied on CDR3 differences across clinicopathological groups. TCRdb reprocessed the PCR reads using MiXCR. None of the V and J calls come from the authors' own analysis; TCRdb made them. The repertoire holds around 7,000 clones, with 30% to 45% as singletons. Whole-study results and caveats: As reported, TCR beta diversity in blood and tumor was significantly higher in malignant thyroid tumors than in benign nodules.

Treatment of any kind had been given to no patient before thyroid surgery. Germline V gives CDR1 MNHEY, CDR2 SMNVEV (reference sequence). V shed 3 bases, J shed 3 bases, and the junction held 12 bases outside the gene matches. This CDR3 is 17 amino acids long. This clone was counted a few times. Antigen specificity is unknown. Sequencing input: adjacent normal tissue. The chain has TRBV27 and TRBJ2-5, with 8 bases lining up with TRBD2. This TCR was sampled from a female donor with papillary thyroid cancer or a benign thyroid nodule (not recorded which). Some clones in this sample may be carry-over from other donors' samples. CDR3 nucleotide sequence: TGTGCCAGCAGTTTCCCGACTAGCGTGGGAAGGGAAGAGACCCAGTACTTC. This codes for CASSFPTSVGREETQYF.